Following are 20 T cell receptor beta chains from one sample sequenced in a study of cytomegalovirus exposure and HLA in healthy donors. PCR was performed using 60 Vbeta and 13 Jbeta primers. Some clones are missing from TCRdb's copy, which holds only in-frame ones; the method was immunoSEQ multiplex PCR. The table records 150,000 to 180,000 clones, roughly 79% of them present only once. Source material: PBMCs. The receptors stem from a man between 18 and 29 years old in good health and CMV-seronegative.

The CDR3 nucleotides are TGTGCCAGCAGCCGTACAGGGGGCGGTAATGAAAAACTGTTTTTT. It codes for CASSRTGGGNEKLFF. The chain links TRBV6-5 to TRBJ1-4, with 9 bases identical to TRBD1. This CDR3 spans 15 amino acids. J was trimmed by 4 bases and V by 6 bases; bases with no gene match: 6. Germline CDR1 is MNHEY and CDR2 is SVGAGI.

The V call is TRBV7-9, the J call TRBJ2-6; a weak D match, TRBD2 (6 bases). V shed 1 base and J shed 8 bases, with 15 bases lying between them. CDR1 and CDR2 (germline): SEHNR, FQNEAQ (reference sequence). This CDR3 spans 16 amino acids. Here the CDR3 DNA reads TGTGCCAGCAGCTTAGATAGCGGCGGTGGATCCAACGTCCTGACTTTC. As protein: CASSLDSGGGSNVLTF.

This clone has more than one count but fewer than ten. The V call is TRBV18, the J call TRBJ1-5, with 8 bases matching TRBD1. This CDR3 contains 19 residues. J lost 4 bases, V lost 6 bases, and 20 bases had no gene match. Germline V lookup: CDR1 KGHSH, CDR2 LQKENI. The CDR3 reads CASSLCLPRGQERNQPQHF. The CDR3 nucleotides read TGTGCCAGCTCGCTATGCTTGCCGAGGGGACAGGAGAGGAATCAGCCCCAGCATTTT.

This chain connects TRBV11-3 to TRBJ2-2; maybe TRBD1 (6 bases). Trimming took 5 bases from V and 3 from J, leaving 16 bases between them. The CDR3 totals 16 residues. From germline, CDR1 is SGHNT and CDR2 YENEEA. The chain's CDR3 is CASSPIQGTDTGELFF. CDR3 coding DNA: TGTGCCAGCAGCCCAATTCAGGGGACCGACACCGGGGAGCTGTTTTTT.

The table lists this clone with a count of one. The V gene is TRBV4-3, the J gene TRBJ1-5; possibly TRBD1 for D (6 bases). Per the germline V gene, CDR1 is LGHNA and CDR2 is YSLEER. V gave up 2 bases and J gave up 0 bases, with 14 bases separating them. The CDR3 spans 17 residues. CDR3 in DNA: TGCGCCAGCAGCCAATACCCCGGGACAAATAGCAATCAGCCCCAGCATTTT. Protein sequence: CASSQYPGTNSNQPQHF.

DNA for the CDR3: TGCGCCAGCAGCCAAGACCCGGGTTACTACGAGCAGTACTTC. Translated: CASSQDPGYYEQYF. The chain joins TRBV4-1 to TRBJ2-7; D unclear. The CDR3 contains 14 residues. Trimming took 0 bases from V and 3 from J, leaving 9 bases between them. Germline CDR1 and CDR2: MGHRA and YSYEKL.

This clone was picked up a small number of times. In DNA, the CDR3 is TGTGCCAGCCGGGGACAGGGGGCCTCCCAAGAGACCCAGTACTTC. This gives the protein CASRGQGASQETQYF. The chain carries TRBV6-1 and TRBJ2-5, with 12 bases lining up with TRBD1. CDR1 is MNHNS and CDR2 is SASEGT in the germline V gene. The junction had 5 bases not matched to a gene; V was cut back by 8 bases and J by 1 base. CDR3 size: 15 residues.

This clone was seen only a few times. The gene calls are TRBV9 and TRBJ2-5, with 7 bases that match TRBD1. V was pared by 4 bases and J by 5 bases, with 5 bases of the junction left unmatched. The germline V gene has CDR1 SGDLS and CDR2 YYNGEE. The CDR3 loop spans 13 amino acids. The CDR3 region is CASSTGVAETQYF. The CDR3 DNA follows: TGTGCCAGCAGCACAGGGGTTGCGGAGACCCAGTACTTC.

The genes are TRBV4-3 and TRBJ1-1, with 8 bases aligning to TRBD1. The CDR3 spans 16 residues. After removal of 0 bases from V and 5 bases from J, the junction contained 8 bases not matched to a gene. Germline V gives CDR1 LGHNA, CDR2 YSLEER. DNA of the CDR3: TGCGCCAGCAGCCAAGATGGAGGACAGGGTGGGACTGAAGCTTTCTTT. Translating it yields CASSQDGGQGGTEAFF.

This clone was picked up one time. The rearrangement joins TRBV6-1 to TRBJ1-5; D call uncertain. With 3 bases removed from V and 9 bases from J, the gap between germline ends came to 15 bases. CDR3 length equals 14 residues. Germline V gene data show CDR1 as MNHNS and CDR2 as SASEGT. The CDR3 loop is CASSEEAAGLPQHF. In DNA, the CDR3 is TGTGCCAGCAGTGAGGAGGCCGCCGGCCTGCCCCAGCATTTT.

CDR3 amino acids: CASSPSDRAYEKLFF. The CDR3 DNA sequence: TGTGCCAGCTCACCATCCGACAGGGCCTATGAAAAACTGTTTTTT. The chain is built from TRBV18 and TRBJ1-4; 7 bases fit TRBD1. The V and J ends lost 2 bases and 6 bases, in that order; junction bases with no gene match: 6. Per germline, CDR1 KGHSH and CDR2 LQKENI. The CDR3 sequence is 15 residues long.

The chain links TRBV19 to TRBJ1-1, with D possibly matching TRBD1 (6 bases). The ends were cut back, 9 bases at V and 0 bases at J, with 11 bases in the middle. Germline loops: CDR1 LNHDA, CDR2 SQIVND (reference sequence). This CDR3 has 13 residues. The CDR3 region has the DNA TGTGCCAGCGGACAGTTTATGAACACTGAAGCTTTCTTT. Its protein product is CASGQFMNTEAFF.

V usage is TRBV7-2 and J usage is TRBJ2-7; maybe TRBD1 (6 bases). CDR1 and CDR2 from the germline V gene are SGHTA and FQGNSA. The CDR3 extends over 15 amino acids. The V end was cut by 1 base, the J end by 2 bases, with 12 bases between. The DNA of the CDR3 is TGTGCCAGCAGCTTAGTGGTGAACAGGGCCTACGAGCAGTACTTC. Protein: CASSLVVNRAYEQYF.

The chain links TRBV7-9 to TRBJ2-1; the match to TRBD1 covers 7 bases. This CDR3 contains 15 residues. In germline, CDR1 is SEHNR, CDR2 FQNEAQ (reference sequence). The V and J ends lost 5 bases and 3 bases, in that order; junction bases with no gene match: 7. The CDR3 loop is CASSQSNRGYNEQFF. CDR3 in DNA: TGTGCCAGCAGCCAGAGCAACAGGGGCTACAATGAGCAGTTCTTC.

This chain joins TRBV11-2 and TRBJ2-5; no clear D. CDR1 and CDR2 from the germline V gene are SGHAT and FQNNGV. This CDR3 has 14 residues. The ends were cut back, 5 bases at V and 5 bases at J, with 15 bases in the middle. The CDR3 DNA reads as TGTGCCAGCAGCGGCCCGTCCGGCAGGGAGACCCAGTACTTC. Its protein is CASSGPSGRETQYF.

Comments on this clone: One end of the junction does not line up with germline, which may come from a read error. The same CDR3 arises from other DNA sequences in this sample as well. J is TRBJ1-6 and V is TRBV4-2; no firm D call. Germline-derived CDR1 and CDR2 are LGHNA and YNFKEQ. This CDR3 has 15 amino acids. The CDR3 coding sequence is TGTGCCAGCAGTCAAGATTGGGGAGGCAATTCACCCCTCCACTTT. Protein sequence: CASSQDWGGNSPLHF.

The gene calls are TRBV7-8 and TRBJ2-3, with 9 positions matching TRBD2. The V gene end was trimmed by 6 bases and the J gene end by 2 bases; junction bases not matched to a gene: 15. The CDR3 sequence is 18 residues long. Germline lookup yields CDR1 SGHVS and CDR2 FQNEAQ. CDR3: CASRFTGLAGTLTDTQYF. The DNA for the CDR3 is TGTGCCAGCAGGTTCACGGGTCTAGCGGGGACTCTCACAGATACGCAGTATTTT. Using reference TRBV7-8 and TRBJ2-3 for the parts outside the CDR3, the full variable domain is GAGVSQSPRYKVAKRGQDVALRCDPISGHVSLFWYQQALGQGPEFLTYFQNEAQLDKSGLPSDRFFAERPEGSVSTLKIQRTQQEDSAVYLCASRFTGLAGTLTDTQYFGPGTRLTVL.

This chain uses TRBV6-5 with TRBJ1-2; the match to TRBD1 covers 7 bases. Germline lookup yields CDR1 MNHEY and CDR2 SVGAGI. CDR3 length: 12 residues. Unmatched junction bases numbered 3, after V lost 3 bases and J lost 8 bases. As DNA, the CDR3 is TGTGCCAGCAGTTATACAGGGGCGGGCTACACCTTC. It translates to CASSYTGAGYTF.

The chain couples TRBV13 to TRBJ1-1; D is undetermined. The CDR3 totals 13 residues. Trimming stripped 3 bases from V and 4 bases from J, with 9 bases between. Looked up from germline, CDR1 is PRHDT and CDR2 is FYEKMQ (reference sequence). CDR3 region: CASSLGEGTEAFF. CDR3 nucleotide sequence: TGTGCCAGCAGCTTGGGAGAAGGCACTGAAGCTTTCTTT.

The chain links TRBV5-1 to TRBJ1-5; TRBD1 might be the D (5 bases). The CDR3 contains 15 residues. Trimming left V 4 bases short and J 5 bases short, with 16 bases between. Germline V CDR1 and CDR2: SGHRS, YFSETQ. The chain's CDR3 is CASSAGGGDHQPQHF. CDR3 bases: TGCGCCAGCAGCGCCGGGGGGGGAGACCATCAGCCCCAGCATTTT. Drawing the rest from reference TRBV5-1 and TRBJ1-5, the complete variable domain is KAGVTQTPRYLIKTRGQQVTLSCSPISGHRSVSWYQQTPGQGLQFLFEYFSETQRNKGNFPGRFSGRQFSNSRSEMNVSTLELGDSALYLCASSAGGGDHQPQHFGDGTRLSIL.